These 24 T cell receptor beta chains share one sample of origin, sequenced in a study of T-cell reconstitution after alpha-beta-depleted transplantation in children. It was with unique molecular identifiers that the TCRbeta library was prepared. One entry per CDR3 protein results from TCRdb running MiXCR on the PCR reads. The data contain about 360,000 distinct CDR3 sequences, 10% to 15% of them singletons. The sequencing here drew on PBMCs, taken from the stem cell graft. Every receptor here comes from a human donor who donated a stem cell graft to a child with Fanconi anemia.

This clonotype has a handful of counts. The rearrangement links TRBV4-3 to TRBJ1-2; D ambiguous. The CDR3 has 13 amino acids. Germline V lookup: CDR1 LGHNA, CDR2 YSLEER. Trimming took off 0 bases at V and 4 bases at J, with 6 bases between the two ends. The CDR3 DNA reads TGCGCCAGCAGCCAAGATATCCGCTATGGCTACACCTTC. Amino acids: CASSQDIRYGYTF.

In this sample, this clonotype turned up a few times. This chain uses TRBV30 with TRBJ1-1; perhaps TRBD1 as D (5 bases). V was cut by 5 bases and J by 1 base, with 23 bases left in between. The CDR3 consists of 17 residues. Per germline, CDR1 GTSNPN and CDR2 SVGIG (reference sequence). For the CDR3, the DNA is TGTGCCTGGGGAAAACTGGCAGGGCGGGGGAGGAACACTGAAGCTTTCTTT. Its protein is CAWGKLAGRGRNTEAFF.

This clonotype was detected ten times or more. The rearrangement uses TRBV5-6 and TRBJ1-1, with D perhaps matching TRBD1 (5 bases). V was shortened by 3 bases and J by 1 base, with 13 bases between the two germline ends. The germline gives CDR1 SGHDT, CDR2 YYEEEE. CDR3 length: 15 amino acids. CDR3 sequence: CASSSPLTGNTEAFF. In DNA, the CDR3 is TGTGCCAGCAGCTCACCTTTAACAGGGAACACTGAAGCTTTCTTT.

This clonotype turned up a few times. This rearrangement joins TRBV6-5 to TRBJ1-4, with D hard to call. The germline CDR1 and CDR2 sequences are MNHEY and SVGAGI. This CDR3 has 14 residues. V gave up 2 bases and J gave up 5 bases, with 9 bases separating them. The CDR3 DNA is TGTGCCAGCAGTTACCGGCAGATCAATGAAAAACTGTTTTTT. Its translation is CASSYRQINEKLFF.

Many counts were recorded for this clonotype. The chain employs TRBV6-1 and TRBJ2-3, with 8 nucleotides matching TRBD2. Germline V gives CDR1 MNHNS, CDR2 SASEGT. There are 14 residues in the CDR3. V trimming: 6 bases; J trimming: 5 bases; junction bases outside the gene matches: 7. The CDR3 sequence is CASRTAGVVDTQYF. CDR3 nucleotide sequence: TGTGCCAGCAGAACAGCGGGGGTGGTAGATACGCAGTATTTT.

The gene calls are TRBV7-2 and TRBJ1-2; D perhaps matches TRBD1 (5 bases). Trimming left V 6 bases short and J 5 bases short, with 13 bases between. Germline-derived CDR1 and CDR2 are SGHTA and FQGNSA. This CDR3 region has 13 residues. As DNA, the CDR3 is TGTGCCAGCAGGAACGAGGGGATATATGGCTACACCTTC. Residues: CASRNEGIYGYTF.

This chain joins TRBV12-5 and TRBJ1-2; D perhaps matches TRBD1 (6 bases). Per germline, CDR1 LGHNT and CDR2 FRNRAP. The CDR3 loop spans 13 amino acids. Trimming took off 3 bases at V and 8 bases at J, with 13 bases between the two ends. The chain's CDR3 is CASGFMTGDGYTF. Written as DNA, the CDR3 is TGTGCTAGTGGTTTTATGACAGGAGACGGCTACACCTTC.

This chain uses TRBV9 with TRBJ1-2; TRBD1 might be the D (5 bases). V was shortened by 4 bases and J by 4 bases, with 35 bases between the two germline ends. The CDR3 loop spans 21 amino acids. The germline V gene encodes CDR1 SGDLS and CDR2 YYNGEE. CDR3 sequence (DNA): TGTGCCAGCAGCACTTCGAGCTCCAGGATACGGGGGGGAGTCGTTTGCTATGGCTACACCTTC. It codes for CASSTSSSRIRGGVVCYGYTF.

The chain carries TRBV28 and TRBJ1-5; 7 bases match TRBD1. This CDR3 has 14 amino acids. Germline CDR1 reads MDHEN; CDR2 reads SYDVKM. V lost 6 bases to trimming and J lost 4 bases; unmatched junction nucleotides: 6. The CDR3 is CASRPGQRNQPQHF. CDR3 DNA sequence: TGTGCCAGCAGGCCGGGACAGCGAAATCAGCCCCAGCATTTT.

J is TRBJ2-1 and V is TRBV29-1, with 9 bases identical to TRBD1. The V gene's germline CDR1 is SQVTM and CDR2 ANQGSEA. CDR3 length: 15 residues. Trimming took 6 bases from V and 7 from J; bases not matched to a gene: 13. The CDR3 nucleotides are TGCAGCGTACTGCGGGGACAGGGATTTATGAATGAGCAGTTCTTC. Its translation is CSVLRGQGFMNEQFF.

The rearrangement uses TRBV29-1 and TRBJ2-3; perhaps D is TRBD1 or TRBD2 (6 bases each). CDR3 length equals 13 residues. V was clipped by 8 bases and J by 6 bases, with 18 bases between them. Germline CDR1 SQVTM, CDR2 ANQGSEA. CDR3 sequence (DNA): TGCAGCATGGGGGGCCCGCTTGGGGATACGCAGTATTTT. Translated: CSMGGPLGDTQYF.

The chain links TRBV29-1 to TRBJ2-3; 9 bases align to TRBD2. CDR3 size: 14 residues. After removal of 3 bases from V and 4 bases from J, the junction contained 5 bases not matched to a gene. CDR1 is SQVTM, CDR2 ANQGSEA, per germline. The DNA of the CDR3 is TGCAGCGTTGAGAGAGCGGGAGGCCCAGATACGCAGTATTTT. It translates to CSVERAGGPDTQYF.

This clonotype was seen repeatedly, ten times or more. The chain carries TRBV7-9 and TRBJ2-3; no definite D call. Looked up from germline, CDR1 is SEHNR and CDR2 is FQNEAQ (reference sequence). V lost 5 bases to trimming and J lost 0 bases, with 9 bases between them. This CDR3 has 14 amino acids. CDR3 nucleotide sequence: TGTGCCAGCAGCCCCGCAGGTAGCACAGATACGCAGTATTTT. It codes for CASSPAGSTDTQYF.

This clonotype was observed a few times. This rearrangement joins TRBV15 to TRBJ1-2; D gene unclear. The CDR3 extends over 15 amino acids. V was clipped by 0 bases and J by 5 bases, with 13 bases between them. CDR1 is LNHNV and CDR2 is YYDKDF in the germline V gene (reference sequence). The CDR3 sequence: CATSRDIPTPYGYTF. The CDR3 DNA is TGTGCCACCAGCAGAGATATTCCTACCCCATATGGCTACACCTTC.

This clonotype was counted only a few times. The gene calls are TRBV20-1 and TRBJ2-3, with TRBD2 identical over 7 bases. The germline V gene encodes CDR1 DFQATT and CDR2 SNEGSKA (reference sequence). V dropped 6 bases and J dropped 2; count of bases not matched to a gene: 14. The CDR3 runs to 16 residues. CDR3 sequence (DNA): TGCAGTGCCCGTTCAGGCCAAGCGGGGTCCACAGATACGCAGTATTTT. This translates into CSARSGQAGSTDTQYF.

V usage is TRBV5-1 and J usage is TRBJ2-7; D perhaps matches TRBD1 (6 bases). V lost 4 bases and J 4 bases, leaving 21 bases between the germline ends. This CDR3 spans 16 amino acids. In germline, CDR1 is SGHRS, CDR2 YFSETQ. This CDR3 is CASSLGPGQRFYEQYF. The CDR3 coding sequence is TGCGCCAGCAGCCTGGGTCCGGGACAAAGATTTTACGAGCAGTACTTC.

This clonotype showed up many times. The J gene is TRBJ1-1, the V gene TRBV29-1; a weak D match, TRBD1 (6 bases). V lost 7 bases, J lost 1 base, and 13 bases lay in between. CDR3 length: 13 amino acids. CDR1 is SQVTM and CDR2 is ANQGSEA in the germline V gene. CDR3 amino acids: CSANRDQNTEAFF. CDR3 DNA: TGCAGCGCCAACAGGGACCAGAACACTGAAGCTTTCTTT.

This clonotype was picked up a small number of times. This chain connects TRBV29-1 to TRBJ2-7; 13 bases are shared with TRBD2. CDR3 length: 13 residues. From germline, CDR1 is SQVTM and CDR2 ANQGSEA. Germline trimming cut 6 bases from V and 6 bases from J; bases unmatched to any gene: 5. The DNA for the CDR3 is TGCAGCGTCGGGACTAGCGGGGTAAGCGAGCAGTACTTC. Protein product: CSVGTSGVSEQYF.

This chain links TRBV19 with TRBJ2-2; 8 bases map to TRBD1. Unmatched junction bases numbered 6, after V lost 3 bases and J lost 6 bases. In germline, CDR1 is LNHDA, CDR2 SQIVND (reference sequence). CDR3 length equals 15 residues. CDR3 sequence: CASSIGTGFPGELFF. In DNA form, the CDR3 reads TGTGCCAGTAGTATCGGGACAGGCTTTCCCGGGGAGCTGTTTTTT.

This clonotype was counted only a few times. The chain combines TRBV12-3 or TRBV12-4 with TRBJ2-1; D is unclear. The CDR3 spans 16 residues. V lost 3 bases and J lost 5, with 17 bases in between. CDR3 sequence reads: CASSLVGGQRNNEQFF. As DNA, the CDR3 is TGTGCCAGCAGTTTGGTCGGTGGGCAAAGAAACAATGAGCAGTTCTTC.

This clonotype was counted ten times or more. The V call is TRBV5-5, the J call TRBJ2-2; either TRBD1 or TRBD2 may fit D (5 bases each). The CDR3 sequence is 16 residues long. The V end lost 0 bases, the J end lost 0 bases, and 9 bases lay between the germline ends. Looked up from germline, CDR1 is SGHKS and CDR2 is YYEKEE (reference sequence). The CDR3: CASSLGGTSNTGELFF. CDR3 coding DNA: TGTGCCAGCAGCTTGGGGGGGACCTCGAACACCGGGGAGCTGTTTTTT.

This clonotype was recorded at least ten times. The rearrangement joins TRBV7-9 to TRBJ2-3; a possible D gene is TRBD1 (6 bases). CDR3 length: 13 residues. Trimming took off 6 bases at V and 5 bases at J, with 12 bases between the two ends. The V gene's germline CDR1 is SEHNR and CDR2 FQNEAQ (reference sequence). The DNA for the CDR3 is TGTGCCAGCAGTTCAGGGGTCGTAGATACGCAGTATTTT. Translation: CASSSGVVDTQYF.

V gene TRBV10-3 combines with J gene TRBJ2-1; tentative D call: TRBD2 (6 bases). Deletions cut 2 bases from V and 5 bases from J, with 10 bases between. The CDR3 is 14 amino acids. The germline V gene encodes CDR1 ENHRY and CDR2 SYGVKD. Here the CDR3 DNA reads TGTGCCATCAGTGAGGCAGGGAGGCACAATGAGCAGTTCTTC. This sequence encodes CAISEAGRHNEQFF.

Only a few counts were recorded for this clonotype. The gene calls are TRBV5-1 and TRBJ2-5, with D perhaps matching TRBD1 (6 bases). The CDR3 totals 16 residues. The V and J ends lost 5 bases and 5 bases respectively, with 22 bases between them. The germline CDR1 and CDR2 sequences are SGHRS and YFSETQ. CDR3 in DNA: TGCGCCAGCAGACCCCTTCCTGACAGGTCGGGGGAGACCCAGTACTTC. Amino acid sequence: CASRPLPDRSGETQYF. Full variable domain (missing parts from reference TRBV5-1 and TRBJ2-5): KAGVTQTPRYLIKTRGQQVTLSCSPISGHRSVSWYQQTPGQGLQFLFEYFSETQRNKGNFPGRFSGRQFSNSRSEMNVSTLELGDSALYLCASRPLPDRSGETQYFGPGTRLLVL.